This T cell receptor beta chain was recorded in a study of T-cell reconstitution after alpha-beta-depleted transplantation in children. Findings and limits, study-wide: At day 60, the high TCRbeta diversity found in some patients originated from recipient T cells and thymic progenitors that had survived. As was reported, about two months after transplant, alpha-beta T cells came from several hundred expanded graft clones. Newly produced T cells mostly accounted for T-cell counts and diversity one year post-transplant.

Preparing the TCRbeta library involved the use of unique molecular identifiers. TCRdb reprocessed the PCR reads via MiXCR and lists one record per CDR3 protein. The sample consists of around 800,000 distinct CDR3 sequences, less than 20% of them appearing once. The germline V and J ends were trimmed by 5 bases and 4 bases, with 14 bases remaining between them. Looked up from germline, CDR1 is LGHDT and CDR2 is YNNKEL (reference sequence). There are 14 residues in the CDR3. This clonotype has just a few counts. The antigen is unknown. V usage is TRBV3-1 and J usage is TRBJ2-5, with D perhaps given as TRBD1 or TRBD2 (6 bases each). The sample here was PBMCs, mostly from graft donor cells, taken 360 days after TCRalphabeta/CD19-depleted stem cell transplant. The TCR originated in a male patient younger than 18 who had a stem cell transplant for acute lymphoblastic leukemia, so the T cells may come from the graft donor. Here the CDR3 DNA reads TGTGCCAGCAGCTCCCCCTCGGGGGCAGAGACCCAGTACTTC. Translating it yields CASSSPSGAETQYF.